This T cell receptor beta chain was captured by sequencing in a study of technical replicates of blood from a handful of donors. The CDR3 is 13 amino acids. V dropped 2 bases and J dropped 9; count of bases not matched to a gene: 4. From germline, CDR1 is SGHRS and CDR2 YFSETQ. Measured with immunoSEQ multiplex PCR; TCRdb has only the in-frame clones, and not every one. Among 65,000 to 80,000 clones listed, about 93% were seen once. The sample consisted of T cells isolated from PBMCs. The chain uses TRBV5-1 and TRBJ2-1; 8 bases fit TRBD1. The clonotype was recovered from a human donor in good health. The CDR3 coding sequence is TGCGCCAGCAGCTTAGACAGGGGTGGTGAGCAGTTCTTC. This gives the protein CASSLDRGGEQFF.